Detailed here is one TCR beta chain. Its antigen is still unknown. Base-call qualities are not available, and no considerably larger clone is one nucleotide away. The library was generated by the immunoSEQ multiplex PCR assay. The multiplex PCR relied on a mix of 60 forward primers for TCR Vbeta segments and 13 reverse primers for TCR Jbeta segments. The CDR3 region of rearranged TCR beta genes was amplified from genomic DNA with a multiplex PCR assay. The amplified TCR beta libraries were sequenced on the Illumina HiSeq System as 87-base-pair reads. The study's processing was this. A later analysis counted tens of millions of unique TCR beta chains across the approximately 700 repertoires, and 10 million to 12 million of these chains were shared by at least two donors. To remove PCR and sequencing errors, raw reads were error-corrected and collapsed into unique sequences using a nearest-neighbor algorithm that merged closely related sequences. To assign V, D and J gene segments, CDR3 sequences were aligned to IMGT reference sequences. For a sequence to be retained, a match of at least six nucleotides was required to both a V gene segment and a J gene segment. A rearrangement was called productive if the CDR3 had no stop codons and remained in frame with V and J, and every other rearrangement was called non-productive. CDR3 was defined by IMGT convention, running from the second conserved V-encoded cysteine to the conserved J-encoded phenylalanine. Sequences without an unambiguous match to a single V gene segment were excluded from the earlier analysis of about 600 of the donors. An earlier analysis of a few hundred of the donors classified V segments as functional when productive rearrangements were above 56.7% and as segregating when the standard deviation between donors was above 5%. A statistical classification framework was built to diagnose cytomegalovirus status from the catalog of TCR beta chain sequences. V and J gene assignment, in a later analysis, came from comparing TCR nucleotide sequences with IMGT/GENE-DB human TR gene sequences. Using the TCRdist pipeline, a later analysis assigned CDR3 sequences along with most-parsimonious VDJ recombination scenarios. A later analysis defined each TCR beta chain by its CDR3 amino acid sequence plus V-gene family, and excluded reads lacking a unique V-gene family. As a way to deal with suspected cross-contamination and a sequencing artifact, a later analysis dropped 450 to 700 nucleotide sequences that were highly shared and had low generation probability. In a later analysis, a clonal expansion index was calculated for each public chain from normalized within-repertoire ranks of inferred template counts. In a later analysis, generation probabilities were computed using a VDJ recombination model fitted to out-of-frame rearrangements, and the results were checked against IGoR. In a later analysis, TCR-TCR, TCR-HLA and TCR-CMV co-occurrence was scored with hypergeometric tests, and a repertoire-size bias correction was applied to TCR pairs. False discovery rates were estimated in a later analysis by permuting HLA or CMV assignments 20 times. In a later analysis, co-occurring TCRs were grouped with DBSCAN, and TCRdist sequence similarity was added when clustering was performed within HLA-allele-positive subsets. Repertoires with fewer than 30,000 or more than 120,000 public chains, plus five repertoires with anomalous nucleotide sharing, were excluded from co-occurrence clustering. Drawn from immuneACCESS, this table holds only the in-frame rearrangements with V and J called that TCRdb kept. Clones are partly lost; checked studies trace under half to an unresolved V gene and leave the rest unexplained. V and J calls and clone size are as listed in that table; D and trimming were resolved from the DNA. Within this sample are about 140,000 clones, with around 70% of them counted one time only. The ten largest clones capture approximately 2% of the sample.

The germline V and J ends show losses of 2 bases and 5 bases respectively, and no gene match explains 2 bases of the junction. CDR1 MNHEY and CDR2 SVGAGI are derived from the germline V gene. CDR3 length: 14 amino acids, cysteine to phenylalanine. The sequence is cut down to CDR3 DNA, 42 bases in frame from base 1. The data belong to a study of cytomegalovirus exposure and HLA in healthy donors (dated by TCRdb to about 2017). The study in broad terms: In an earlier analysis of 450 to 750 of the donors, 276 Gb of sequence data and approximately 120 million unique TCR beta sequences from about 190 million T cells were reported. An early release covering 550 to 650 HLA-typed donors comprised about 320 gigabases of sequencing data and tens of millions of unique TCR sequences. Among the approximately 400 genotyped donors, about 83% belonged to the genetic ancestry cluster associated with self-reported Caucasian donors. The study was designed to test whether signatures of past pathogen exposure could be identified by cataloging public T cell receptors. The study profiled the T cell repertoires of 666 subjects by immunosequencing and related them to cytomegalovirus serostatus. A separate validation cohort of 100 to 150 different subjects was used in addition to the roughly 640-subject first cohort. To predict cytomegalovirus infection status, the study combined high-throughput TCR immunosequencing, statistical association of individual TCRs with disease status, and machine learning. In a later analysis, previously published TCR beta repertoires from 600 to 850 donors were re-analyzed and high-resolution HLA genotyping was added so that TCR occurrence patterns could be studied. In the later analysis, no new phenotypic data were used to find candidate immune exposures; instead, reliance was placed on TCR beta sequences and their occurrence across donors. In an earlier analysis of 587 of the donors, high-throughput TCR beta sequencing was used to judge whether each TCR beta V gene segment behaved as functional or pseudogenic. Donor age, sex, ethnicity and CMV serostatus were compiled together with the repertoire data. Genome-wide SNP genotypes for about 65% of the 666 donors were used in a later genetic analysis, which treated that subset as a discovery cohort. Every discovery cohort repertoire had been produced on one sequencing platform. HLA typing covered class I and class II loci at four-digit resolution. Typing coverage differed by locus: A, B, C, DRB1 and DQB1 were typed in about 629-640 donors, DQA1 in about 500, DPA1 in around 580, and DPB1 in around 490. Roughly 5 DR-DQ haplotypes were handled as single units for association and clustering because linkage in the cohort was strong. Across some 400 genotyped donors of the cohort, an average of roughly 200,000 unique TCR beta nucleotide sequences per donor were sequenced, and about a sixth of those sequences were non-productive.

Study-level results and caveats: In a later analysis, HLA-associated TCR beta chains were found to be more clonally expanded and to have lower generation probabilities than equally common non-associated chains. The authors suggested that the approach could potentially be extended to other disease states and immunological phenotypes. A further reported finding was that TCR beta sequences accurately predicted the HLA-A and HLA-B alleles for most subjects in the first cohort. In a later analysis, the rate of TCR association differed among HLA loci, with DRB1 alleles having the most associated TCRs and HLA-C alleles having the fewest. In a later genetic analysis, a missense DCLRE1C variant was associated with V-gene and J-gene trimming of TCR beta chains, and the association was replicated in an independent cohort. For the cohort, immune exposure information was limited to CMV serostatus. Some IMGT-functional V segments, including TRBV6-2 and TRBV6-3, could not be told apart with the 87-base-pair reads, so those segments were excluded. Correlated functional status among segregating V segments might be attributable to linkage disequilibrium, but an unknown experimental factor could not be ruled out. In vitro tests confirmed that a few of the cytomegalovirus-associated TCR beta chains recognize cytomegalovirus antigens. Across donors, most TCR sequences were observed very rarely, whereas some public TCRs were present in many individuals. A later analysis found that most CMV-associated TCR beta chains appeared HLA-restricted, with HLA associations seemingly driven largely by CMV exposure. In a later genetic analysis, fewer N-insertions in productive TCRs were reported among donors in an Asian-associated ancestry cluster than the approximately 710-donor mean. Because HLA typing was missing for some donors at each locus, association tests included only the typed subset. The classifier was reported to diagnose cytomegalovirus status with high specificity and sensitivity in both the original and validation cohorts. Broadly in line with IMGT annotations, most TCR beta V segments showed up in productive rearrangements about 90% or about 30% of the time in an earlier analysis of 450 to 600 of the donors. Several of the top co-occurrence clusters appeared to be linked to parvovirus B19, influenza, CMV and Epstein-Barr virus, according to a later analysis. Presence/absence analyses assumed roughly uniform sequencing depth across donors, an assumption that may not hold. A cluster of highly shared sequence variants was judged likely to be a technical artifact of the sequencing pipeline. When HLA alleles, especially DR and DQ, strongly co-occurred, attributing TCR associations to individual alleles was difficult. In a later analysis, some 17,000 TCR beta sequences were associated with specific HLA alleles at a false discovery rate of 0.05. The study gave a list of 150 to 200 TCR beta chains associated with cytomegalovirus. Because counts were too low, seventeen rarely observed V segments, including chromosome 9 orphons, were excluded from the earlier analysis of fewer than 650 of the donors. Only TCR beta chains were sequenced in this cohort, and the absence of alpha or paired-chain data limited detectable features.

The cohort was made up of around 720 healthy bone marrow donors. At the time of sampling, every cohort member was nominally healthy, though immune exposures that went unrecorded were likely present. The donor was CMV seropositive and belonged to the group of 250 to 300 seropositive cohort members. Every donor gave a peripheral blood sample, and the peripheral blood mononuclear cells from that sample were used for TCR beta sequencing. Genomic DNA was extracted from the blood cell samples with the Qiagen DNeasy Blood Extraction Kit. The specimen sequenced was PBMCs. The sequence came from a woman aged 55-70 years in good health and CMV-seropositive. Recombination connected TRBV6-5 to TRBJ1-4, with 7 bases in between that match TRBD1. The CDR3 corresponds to CASSYGTVNEKLFF. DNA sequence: TGTGCCAGCAGTTACGGGACAGTCAATGAAAAACTGTTTTTT.